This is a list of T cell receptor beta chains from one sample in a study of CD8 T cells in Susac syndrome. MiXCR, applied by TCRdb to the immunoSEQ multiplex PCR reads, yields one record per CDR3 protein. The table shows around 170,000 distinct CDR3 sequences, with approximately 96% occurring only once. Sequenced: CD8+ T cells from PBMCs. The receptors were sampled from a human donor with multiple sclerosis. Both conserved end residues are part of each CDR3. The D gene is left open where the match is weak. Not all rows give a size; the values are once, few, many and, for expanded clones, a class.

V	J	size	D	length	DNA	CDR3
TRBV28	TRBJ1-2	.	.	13	TGTGCCAGCAGTTTGAGGAATTCCTATGGCTACACCTTC	CASSLRNSYGYTF
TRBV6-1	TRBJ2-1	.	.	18	TGTGCCAGCAGACCCGGGAGCTTAGAAGACAGAGACTACAATGAGCAGTTCTTC	CASRPGSLEDRDYNEQFF
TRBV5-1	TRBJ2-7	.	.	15	TGCGCCAGCAGCTTGTACGGCTCCTACTCCTACAAGCAGTACTTC	CASSLYGSYSYKQYF
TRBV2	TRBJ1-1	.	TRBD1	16	TGTGCCAGCAGTGATCCCTGGGGGACAGCGAACACTGAAGCTTTCTTT	CASSDPWGTANTEAFF
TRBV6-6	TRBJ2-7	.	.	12	TGTGCCACTGGGCAGGGAGGATACGAGCAGTACTTC	CATGQGGYEQYF
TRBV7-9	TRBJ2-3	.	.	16	TGTGCCAGCAGCACCGACCCGGGACAACGCACAGATACGCAGTATTTT	CASSTDPGQRTDTQYF
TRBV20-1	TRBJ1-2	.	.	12	TGCAGTGCTAGAGTTCGAGGGGTCGGCTACACCTTC	CSARVRGVGYTF
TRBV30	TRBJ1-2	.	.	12	TGTGCCTGGAGTTCAGGGGACTATGGCTACACCTTC	CAWSSGDYGYTF
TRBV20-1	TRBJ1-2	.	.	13	TGCAGTGCTAGAGATCCAAGCTCCCCATCTCTGGCCTTC	CSARDPSSPSLAF
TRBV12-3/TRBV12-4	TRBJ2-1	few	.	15	TGTGCCAGCAGTTTATCAGGGAGCTCCTACAATGAGCAGTTCTTC	CASSLSGSSYNEQFF
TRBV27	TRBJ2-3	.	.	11	TGTGCCAGCAGTTCCCCAGATACGCAGTATTTT	CASSSPDTQYF
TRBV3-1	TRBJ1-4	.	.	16	TGTGCCAGCAGCCAAGATGAGGAGACAGCCGATGAAAAACTGTTTTTT	CASSQDEETADEKLFF
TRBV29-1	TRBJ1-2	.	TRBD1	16	TGCAGCGTTGAAGATCAGGGGGGAAGAGCTAACTATGGCTACACCTTC	CSVEDQGGRANYGYTF
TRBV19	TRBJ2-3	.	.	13	TGTGCCAGTAGTGTCCGGGACGGAGATACGCAGTATTTT	CASSVRDGDTQYF
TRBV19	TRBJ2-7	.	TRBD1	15	TGTGCCAGTAGTATATCCGGGACAGGCTCCTACGAGCAGTACTTC	CASSISGTGSYEQYF
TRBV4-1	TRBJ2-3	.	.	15	TGCGCCAGCAGCCAAGGGGAGGCAAGCACAGATACGCAGTATTTT	CASSQGEASTDTQYF
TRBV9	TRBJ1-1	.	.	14	TGTGCCAGCAGCGGGGACAATATGAACACTGAAGCTTTCTTT	CASSGDNMNTEAFF
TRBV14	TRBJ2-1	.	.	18	TGTGCCAGCAGCCAAGATGCTGAGCGGAGAGAGGTTTACAATGAGCAGTTCTTC	CASSQDAERREVYNEQFF
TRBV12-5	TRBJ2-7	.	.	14	TGTGCTAGTGGTTTGACCGGGACTCCCTACGAGCAGTACTTC	CASGLTGTPYEQYF
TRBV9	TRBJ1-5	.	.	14	TGTGCCAGCAGCGTAGGGAGATTCGATCAGCCCCAGCATTTT	CASSVGRFDQPQHF
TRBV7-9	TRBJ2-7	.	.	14	TGTGCCAGCAGCCTAGTCAGCGGGCTCGGAGAGCAGTACTTC	CASSLVSGLGEQYF
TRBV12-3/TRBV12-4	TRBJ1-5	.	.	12	TGTGCCAGCAGTTCCAGGGCTCAGCCCCAGCATTTT	CASSSRAQPQHF
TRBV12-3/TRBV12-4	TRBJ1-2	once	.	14	TGTGCCAGCAGCCCGGCGTGGCAGAACTATGGCTACACCTTC	CASSPAWQNYGYTF
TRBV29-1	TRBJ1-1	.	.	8	TGCAGCGTTGATAAGACAGGCTTT	CSVDKTGF
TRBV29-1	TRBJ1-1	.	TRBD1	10	TGCAGCGGTACAGGGGGAGAAGCTTTCTTT	CSGTGGEAFF
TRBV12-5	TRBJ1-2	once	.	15	TGTGCTAGTGGTTTGGGGACGACTGGTTATGGAGGCTACACCTTC	CASGLGTTGYGGYTF
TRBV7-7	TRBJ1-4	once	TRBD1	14	TGTGCTAGCAGCCCCAGGGGGCGTTTTGAAAAACTGTTTTTT	CASSPRGRFEKLFF
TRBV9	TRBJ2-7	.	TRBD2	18	TGTGCCAGCAGCCGTAGGGGTCAGGCCGGGACTAGCCCCTACGAGCAGTACTTC	CASSRRGQAGTSPYEQYF
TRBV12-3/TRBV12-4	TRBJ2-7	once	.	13	TGTGCCAGCAGTTTAATCTTCCGGGACGAGCAGTACTTC	CASSLIFRDEQYF
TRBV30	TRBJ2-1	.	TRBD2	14	TGTGCCTGGAATGGGGAGGGCCGAATTAATGAGCAGTTCTTC	CAWNGEGRINEQFF
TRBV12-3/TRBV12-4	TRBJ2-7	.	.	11	TGTGCCAGCAGGGGCCCACTCGAGCAGTACTTC	CASRGPLEQYF
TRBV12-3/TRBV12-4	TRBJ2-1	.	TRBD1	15	TGTGCCAGCAGGCTTGGGACAGGCTCCTACAATGAGCAGTTCTTC	CASRLGTGSYNEQFF
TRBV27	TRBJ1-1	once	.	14	TGTGCCAGCAGTCACCATCAGCTTCTGGCTGAAGCTTTCTTT	CASSHHQLLAEAFF
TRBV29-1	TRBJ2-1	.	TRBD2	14	TGCAGCGTTGGATTCCTAGCGGGGGACAATGAGCAGTTCTTC	CSVGFLAGDNEQFF
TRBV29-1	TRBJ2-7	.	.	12	TGCAGCGTTGATGGGGGACCCTACGAGCAGTACTTC	CSVDGGPYEQYF
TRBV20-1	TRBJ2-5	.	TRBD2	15	TGCAGTGCCTGGACTAGCGGCGAACCCCCAGAGACCCAGTACTTC	CSAWTSGEPPETQYF
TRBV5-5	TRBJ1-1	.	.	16	TGTGCCAGCAGCAAAAGACGCACCCACTCGGACACTGAAGCTTTCTTT	CASSKRRTHSDTEAFF
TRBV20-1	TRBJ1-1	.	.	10	TGCAGTGCTAATACTCCTGAAGCTTTCTTT	CSANTPEAFF
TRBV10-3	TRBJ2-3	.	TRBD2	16	TGTGCCATCAGTGAGACTAGCGGGGCAATCACAGATACGCAGTATTTT	CAISETSGAITDTQYF
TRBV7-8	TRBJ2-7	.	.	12	TGTGCCAGCAGGTGGTTGGGGTACGAGCAGTACTTC	CASRWLGYEQYF
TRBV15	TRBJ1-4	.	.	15	TGTGCCACCAGCACCCGACAGGAATCAGGCGAAAAACTGTTTTTT	CATSTRQESGEKLFF
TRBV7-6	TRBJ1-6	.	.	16	TGTGCCAGCAGCTTAGAGCCCGGGGGCCGGGGGTCACCCCTCCACTTT	CASSLEPGGRGSPLHF
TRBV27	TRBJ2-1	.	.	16	TGTGCCAGCAGTCCGCCAGCCGGGAGCTCCTACAATGAGCAGTTCTTC	CASSPPAGSSYNEQFF
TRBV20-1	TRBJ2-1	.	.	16	TGCAGTGCCTCCTCCGGGACCTCCCACTCCTACAATGAGCAGTTCTTC	CSASSGTSHSYNEQFF
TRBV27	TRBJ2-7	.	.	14	TGTGCCAGCAGTTTAAATGGGTTCGCTTACGAGCAGTACTTC	CASSLNGFAYEQYF
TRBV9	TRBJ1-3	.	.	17	TGTGCCAGCAGCTCCGGAACAGGGATCCACTCTGGAAACACCATATATTTT	CASSSGTGIHSGNTIYF
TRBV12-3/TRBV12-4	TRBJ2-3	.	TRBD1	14	TGTGCCAACATGCAGGGGGTGGGGACAGATACGCAGTATTTT	CANMQGVGTDTQYF
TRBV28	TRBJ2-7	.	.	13	TGTGCCAGCAGAGCGTCCTCGACCTACGAGCAGTACTTC	CASRASSTYEQYF
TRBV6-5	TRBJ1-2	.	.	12	TGTGCCAGCAGTATCGACAGCTACGGCTACACCTTC	CASSIDSYGYTF
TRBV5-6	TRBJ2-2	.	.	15	TGTGCCAGCAGCTTCTGGCAGGGAGAACCCGGGGAGCTGTTTTTT	CASSFWQGEPGELFF
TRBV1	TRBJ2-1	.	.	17	TGCACCAGCAGCCAAGATCGGCGTAGGGGTGGGAACAATGAGCAGTTCTTC	CTSSQDRRRGGNNEQFF